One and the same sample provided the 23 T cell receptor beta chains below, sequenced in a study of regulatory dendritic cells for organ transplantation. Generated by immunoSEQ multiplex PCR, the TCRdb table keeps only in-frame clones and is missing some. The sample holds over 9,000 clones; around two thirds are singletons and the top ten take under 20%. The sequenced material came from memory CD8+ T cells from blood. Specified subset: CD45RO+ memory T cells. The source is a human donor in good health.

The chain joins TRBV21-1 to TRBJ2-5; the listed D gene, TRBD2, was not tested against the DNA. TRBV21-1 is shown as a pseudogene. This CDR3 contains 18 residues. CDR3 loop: CASSKALAYSKKRETQYF. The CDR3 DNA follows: TGTGCCAGCAGCAAAGCTCTGGCATATAGCAAAAAAAGGGAGACCCAGTACTTC.

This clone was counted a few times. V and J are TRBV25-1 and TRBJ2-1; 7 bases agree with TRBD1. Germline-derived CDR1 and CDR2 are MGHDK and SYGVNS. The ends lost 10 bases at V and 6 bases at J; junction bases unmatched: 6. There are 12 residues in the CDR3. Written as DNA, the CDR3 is TGTGCCACCAGCCCAGGGGGCAATGAGCAGTTCTTC. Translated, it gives CATSPGGNEQFF.

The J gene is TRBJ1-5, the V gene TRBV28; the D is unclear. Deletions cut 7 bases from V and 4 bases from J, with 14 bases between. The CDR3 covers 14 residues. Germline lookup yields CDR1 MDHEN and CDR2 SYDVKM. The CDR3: CASNGPKQNQPQHF. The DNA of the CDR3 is TGTGCCAGCAATGGTCCTAAACAAAATCAGCCCCAGCATTTT.

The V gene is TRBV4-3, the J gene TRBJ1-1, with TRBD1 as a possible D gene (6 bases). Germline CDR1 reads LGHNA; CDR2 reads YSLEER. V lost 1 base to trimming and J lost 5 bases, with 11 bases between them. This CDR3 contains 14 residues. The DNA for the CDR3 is TGCGCCAGCAGCCAAGCACAGGGTTGGACTGAAGCTTTCTTT. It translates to CASSQAQGWTEAFF.

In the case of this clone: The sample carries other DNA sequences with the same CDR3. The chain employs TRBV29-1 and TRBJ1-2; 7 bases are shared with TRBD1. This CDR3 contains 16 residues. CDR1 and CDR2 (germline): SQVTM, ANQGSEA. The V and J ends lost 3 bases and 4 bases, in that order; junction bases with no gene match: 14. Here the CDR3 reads CSVEAGKTGFPYGYTF. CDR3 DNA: TGCAGCGTTGAGGCGGGGAAGACAGGGTTTCCCTATGGCTACACCTTC.

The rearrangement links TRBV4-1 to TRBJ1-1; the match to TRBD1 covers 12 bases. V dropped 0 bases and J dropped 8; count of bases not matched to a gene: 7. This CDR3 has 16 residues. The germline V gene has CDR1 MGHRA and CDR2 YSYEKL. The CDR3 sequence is CASSQDPGTGGAEAFF. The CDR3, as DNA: TGCGCCAGCAGCCAAGATCCCGGGACAGGGGGCGCCGAAGCTTTCTTT.

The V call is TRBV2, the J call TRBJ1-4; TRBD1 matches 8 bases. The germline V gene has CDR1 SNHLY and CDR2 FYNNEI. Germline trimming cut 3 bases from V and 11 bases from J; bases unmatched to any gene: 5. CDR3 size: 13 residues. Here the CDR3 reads CASSDRGQEKLFF. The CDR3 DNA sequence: TGTGCCAGCAGTGACAGGGGGCAGGAGAAACTGTTTTTT.

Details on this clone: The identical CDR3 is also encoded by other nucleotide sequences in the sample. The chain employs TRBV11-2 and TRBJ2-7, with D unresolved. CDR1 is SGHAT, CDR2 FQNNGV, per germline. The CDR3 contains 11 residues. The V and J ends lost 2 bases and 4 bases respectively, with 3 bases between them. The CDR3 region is CASSLRYEQYF. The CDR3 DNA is TGTGCCAGCAGCTTAAGGTACGAGCAGTACTTC.

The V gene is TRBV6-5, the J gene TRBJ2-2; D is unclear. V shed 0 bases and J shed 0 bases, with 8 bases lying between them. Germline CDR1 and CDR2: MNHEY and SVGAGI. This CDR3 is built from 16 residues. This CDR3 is CASSYSMSTNTGELFF. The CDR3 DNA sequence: TGTGCCAGCAGTTACTCGATGTCCACGAACACCGGGGAGCTGTTTTTT.

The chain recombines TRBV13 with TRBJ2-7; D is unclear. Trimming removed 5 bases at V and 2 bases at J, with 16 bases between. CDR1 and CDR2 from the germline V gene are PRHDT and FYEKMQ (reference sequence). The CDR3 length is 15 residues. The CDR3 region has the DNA TGTGCCAGCAGCCTGGACCCAGGCCCCCCCTACGAGCAGTACTTC. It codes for CASSLDPGPPYEQYF.

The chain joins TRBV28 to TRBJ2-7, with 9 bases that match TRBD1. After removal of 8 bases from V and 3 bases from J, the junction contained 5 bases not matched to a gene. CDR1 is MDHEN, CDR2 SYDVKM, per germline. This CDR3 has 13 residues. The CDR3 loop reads CASEGQGYYEQYF. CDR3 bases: TGTGCCAGCGAGGGACAGGGCTACTACGAGCAGTACTTC. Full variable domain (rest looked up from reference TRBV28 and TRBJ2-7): DVKVTQSSRYLVKRTGEKVFLECVQDMDHENMFWYRQDPGLGLRLIYFSYDVKMKEKGDIPEGYSVSREKKERFSLILESASTNQTSMYLCASEGQGYYEQYFGPGTRLTVT.

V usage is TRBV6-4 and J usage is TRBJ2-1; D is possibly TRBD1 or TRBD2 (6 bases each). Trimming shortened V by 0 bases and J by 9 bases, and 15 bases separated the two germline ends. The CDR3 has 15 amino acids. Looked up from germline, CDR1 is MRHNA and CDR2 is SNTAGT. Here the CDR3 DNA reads TGTGCCAGCAGTGACTCGGGGGGCGGTGTTACTGAGCAGTTCTTC. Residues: CASSDSGGGVTEQFF.

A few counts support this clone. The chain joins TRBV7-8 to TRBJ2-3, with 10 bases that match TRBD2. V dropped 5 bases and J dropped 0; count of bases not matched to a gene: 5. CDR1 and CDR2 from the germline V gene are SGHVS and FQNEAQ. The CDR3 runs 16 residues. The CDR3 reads CASSVLAGGSTDTQYF. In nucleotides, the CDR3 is TGTGCCAGCAGCGTATTAGCGGGGGGTAGCACAGATACGCAGTATTTT.

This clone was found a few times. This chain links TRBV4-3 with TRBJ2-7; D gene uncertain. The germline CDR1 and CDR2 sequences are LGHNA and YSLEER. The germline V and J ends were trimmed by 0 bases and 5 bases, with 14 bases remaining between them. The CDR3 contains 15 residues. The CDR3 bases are TGCGCCAGCAGCCAAGACAGCCCGAACCTCAACGAGCAGTACTTC. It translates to CASSQDSPNLNEQYF.

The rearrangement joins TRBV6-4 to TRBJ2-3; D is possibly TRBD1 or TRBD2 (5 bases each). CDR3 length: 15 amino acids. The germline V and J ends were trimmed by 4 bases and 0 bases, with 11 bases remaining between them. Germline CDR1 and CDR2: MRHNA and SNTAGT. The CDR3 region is CASSGFGGSTDTQYF. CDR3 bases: TGTGCCAGCAGTGGGTTTGGGGGAAGCACAGATACGCAGTATTTT.

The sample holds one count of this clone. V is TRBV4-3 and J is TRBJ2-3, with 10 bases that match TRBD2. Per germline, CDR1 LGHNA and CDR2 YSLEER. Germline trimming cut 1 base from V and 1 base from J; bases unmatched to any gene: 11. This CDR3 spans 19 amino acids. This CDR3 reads CASSQVSGRWGRGTDTQYF. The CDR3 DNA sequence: TGCGCCAGCAGCCAAGTTAGCGGGAGGTGGGGCAGGGGCACAGATACGCAGTATTTT.

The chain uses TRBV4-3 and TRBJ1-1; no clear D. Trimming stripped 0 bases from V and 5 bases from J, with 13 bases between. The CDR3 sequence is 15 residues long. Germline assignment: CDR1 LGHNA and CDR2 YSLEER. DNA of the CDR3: TGCGCCAGCAGCCAAGAAGAGGGAGGAGGGACTGAAGCTTTCTTT. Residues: CASSQEEGGGTEAFF.

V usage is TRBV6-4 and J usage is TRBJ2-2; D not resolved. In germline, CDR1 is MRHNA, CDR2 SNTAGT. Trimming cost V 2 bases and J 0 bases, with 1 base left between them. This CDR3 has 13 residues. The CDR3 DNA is TGTGCCAGCAGTGACACGAACACCGGGGAGCTGTTTTTT. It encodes CASSDTNTGELFF.

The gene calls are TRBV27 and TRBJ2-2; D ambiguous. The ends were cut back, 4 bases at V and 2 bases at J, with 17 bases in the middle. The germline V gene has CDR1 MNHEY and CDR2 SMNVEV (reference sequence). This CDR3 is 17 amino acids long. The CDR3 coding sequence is TGTGCCAGCAGTTATTTCAGCCCCCGGATTAACACCGGGGAGCTGTTTTTT. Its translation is CASSYFSPRINTGELFF.

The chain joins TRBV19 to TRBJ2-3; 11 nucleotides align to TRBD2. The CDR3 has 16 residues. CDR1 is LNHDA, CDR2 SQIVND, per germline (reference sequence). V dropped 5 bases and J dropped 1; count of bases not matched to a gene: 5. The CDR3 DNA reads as TGTGCCAGTAGTTCACTAGCGGGGGAGGGCACAGATACGCAGTATTTT. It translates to CASSSLAGEGTDTQYF.

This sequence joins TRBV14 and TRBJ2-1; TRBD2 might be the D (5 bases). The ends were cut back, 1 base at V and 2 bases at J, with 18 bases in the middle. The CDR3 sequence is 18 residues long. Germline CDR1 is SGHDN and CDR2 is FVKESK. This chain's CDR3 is CASSQGVKSGPPYNEQFF. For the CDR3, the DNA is TGTGCCAGCAGCCAAGGGGTGAAAAGCGGTCCGCCCTACAATGAGCAGTTCTTC.

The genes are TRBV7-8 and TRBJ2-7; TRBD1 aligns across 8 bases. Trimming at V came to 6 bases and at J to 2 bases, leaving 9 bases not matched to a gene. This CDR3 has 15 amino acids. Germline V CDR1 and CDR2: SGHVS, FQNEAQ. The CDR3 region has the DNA TGTGCCAGCAGGATAGGACAGGGCCCCACCTACGAGCAGTACTTC. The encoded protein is CASRIGQGPTYEQYF.

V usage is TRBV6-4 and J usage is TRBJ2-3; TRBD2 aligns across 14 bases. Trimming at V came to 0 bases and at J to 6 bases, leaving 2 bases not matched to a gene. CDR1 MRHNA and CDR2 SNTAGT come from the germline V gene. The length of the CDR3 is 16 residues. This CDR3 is CASSDSTSGGADTQYF. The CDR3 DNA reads TGTGCCAGCAGTGACTCGACTAGCGGGGGGGCCGATACGCAGTATTTT.